Each of the 17 T cell receptor beta chains below was sequenced from the same sample in a study of T cell clonality in common variable immunodeficiency. TCRdb's copy holds only in-frame clones and misses some; the assay was immunoSEQ multiplex PCR. The sample yields some 60,000 clones, without any singletons. Sequencing was carried out using peripheral blood mononuclear cells. These TCRs come from a person between 18 and 69 years old in good health.

This clone showed up many times. Read coverage stops 3 residues before the CDR3 terminus; the germline J gene supplies the remainder. V usage is TRBV5-1 and J usage is TRBJ2-2; 11 bases agree with TRBD2. The CDR3 totals 15 residues. Germline values: CDR1 SGHRS, CDR2 YFSETQ. Losses at the gene ends were 4 bases for V and 3 bases for J; bases not matched to a gene: 2. Partial CDR3 DNA: TGCGCCAGCAGCCGTAGCGGGAGGGACACCGGGGAG. Translated, it gives CASSRSGRDTGE. The full CDR3 is CASSRSGRDTGELFF.

This clone was observed many times. Sequencing ends 3 residues short of the CDR3 end; the germline J gene provides the rest. V usage is TRBV5-1 and J usage is TRBJ1-1, with D hard to call. Trimming took 0 bases from V and 3 from J, leaving 12 bases between them. CDR1 is SGHRS, CDR2 YFSETQ, per germline. CDR3 length: 15 amino acids. CDR3 loop: CASSLERPGYTEAFF. The CDR3 DNA, read in part, is TGCGCCAGCAGCTTGGAGCGTCCGGGGTACACTGAA.

This clone showed up just a few times. The CDR3 is cut off 3 residues early in the read; its end comes from the germline J gene. This chain links TRBV18 with TRBJ2-1, with unresolved D. Germline V gene lookup returns CDR1 KGHSH and CDR2 LQKENI. V was trimmed by 3 bases and J by 0 bases, leaving 6 bases between them. This CDR3 region has 14 residues. The covered CDR3 bases are TGTGCCAGCTCACCCCCTCCCTCCTACAATGAG. Translating gives CASSPPPSYNE. The whole CDR3 reads CASSPPPSYNEQFF.

At least ten counts were recorded for this clone. The read finishes 3 residues shy of the CDR3 end, and the germline J gene is used to complete it. The chain employs TRBV24-1 and TRBJ2-2; the match to TRBD2 covers 8 bases. V shed 4 bases and J 3 bases; nucleotides not matched to a gene: 0. The CDR3 runs 14 residues. The germline V gene encodes CDR1 KGHDR and CDR2 SFDVKD. The sequenced CDR3 bases are TGTGCCACCAGTGAGACTAGCGACACCGGGGAG. It yields the protein CATSETSDTGE. The entire CDR3 reads CATSETSDTGELFF.

As concerns this clone: The observed sequence ends 3 residues before the CDR3 terminus, with the missing tail filled in from the germline J gene. The V and J genes are TRBV7-9 and TRBJ1-2; no clear D gene. This CDR3 has 13 residues. Trimming stripped 4 bases from V and 6 bases from J, with 12 bases between. The germline gives CDR1 SEHNR, CDR2 FQNEAQ (reference sequence). Incomplete CDR3 DNA: TGTGCCAGCAGCTCACCTGGTCTAGATGGC. The encoded protein is CASSSPGLDG. The CDR3 reads in full as CASSSPGLDGYTF.

This clone occurred a few times. From the germline J gene comes the end of the CDR3, since the read stops 3 residues before it. The V call is TRBV18, the J call TRBJ2-3; TRBD2 matches at 11 bases. V dropped 3 bases and J dropped 2; count of bases not matched to a gene: 4. The germline V gene has CDR1 KGHSH and CDR2 LQKENI. The CDR3 is 16 residues long. CDR3 DNA, as far as it was read: TGTGCCAGCTCACCTCCTAGCGGGAGGACCACAGATACG. Its translation: CASSPPSGRTTDT. The complete CDR3 protein is CASSPPSGRTTDTQYF.

For this clone: The read halts 3 residues ahead of the CDR3 end, with the missing end drawn from the germline J gene. The gene calls are TRBV2 and TRBJ2-7; TRBD2 aligns across 7 bases. The V segment lost 5 bases and the J segment 2 bases; nucleotides outside the gene matches: 3. Germline-derived CDR1 and CDR2 are SNHLY and FYNNEI. The CDR3 is 13 residues long. The CDR3 here is CASSNGGAYEQYF. CDR3 DNA, as far as it was read: TGTGCCAGCAGTAATGGGGGGGCCTACGAG.

This clone was observed many times. The read is 3 residues too short to cover the CDR3 end, so that end is filled in from the germline J gene. The gene calls are TRBV19 and TRBJ2-1, with D possibly matching TRBD2 (6 bases). V was shortened by 7 bases and J by 2 bases, with 18 bases between the two germline ends. Germline-derived CDR1 and CDR2 are LNHDA and SQIVND (reference sequence). The CDR3 is 16 amino acids. The CDR3 bases that were read are TGTGCCAGTACCTGGGCGGGCGGGGCCACCTACAATGAG. Amino acid sequence: CASTWAGGATYNE. The full-length CDR3 reads as CASTWAGGATYNEQFF.

In this sample, this clone turned up many times. The read ends 3 residues early relative to the CDR3; the germline J gene fills the gap. This chain joins TRBV20-1 and TRBJ2-3; 13 bases match TRBD2. J was trimmed by 1 base and V by 0 bases; bases with no gene match: 7. Per germline, CDR1 DFQATT and CDR2 SNEGSKA (reference sequence). CDR3 length equals 18 residues. CDR3 sequence reads: CSARDTTSGRAGTDTQYF. The CDR3 DNA, read in part, is TGCAGTGCTAGAGATACCACTAGCGGGAGGGCCGGCACAGATACG.

This clone was seen ten or more times. The read comes to an end 3 residues before the CDR3 does, leaving the germline J gene to fill in the end. This chain connects TRBV20-1 to TRBJ2-1; 12 bases line up with TRBD1. This CDR3 comprises 16 residues. Germline loops: CDR1 DFQATT, CDR2 SNEGSKA (reference sequence). Germline trimming cut 6 bases from V and 4 bases from J; bases unmatched to any gene: 10. The CDR3 DNA, read in part, is TGCAGTGCCAGTGATCGGGACAGGGGGCAGTACAATGAG. Its protein product is CSASDRDRGQYNE. The complete CDR3 reads CSASDRDRGQYNEQFF.

Many counts were recorded for this clone. The CDR3 end falls 3 residues outside the read, so it is completed with the germline J gene. The J gene is TRBJ1-6, the V gene TRBV20-1; the match to TRBD1 covers 7 bases. After removal of 1 base from V and 10 bases from J, the junction contained 10 bases not matched to a gene. Looked up from germline, CDR1 is DFQATT and CDR2 is SNEGSKA (reference sequence). There are 15 residues in the CDR3. The CDR3 region is CSARGRDSNGSPLHF. The part of the CDR3 DNA that was read is TGCAGTGCTAGAGGTCGGGACAGTAATGGGTCACCC.

This clone was counted many times. A junction boundary mismatches the germline segment, possibly from a read error. The CDR3 end falls 3 residues outside the read, so it is completed with the germline J gene. The rearrangement joins TRBV4-2 to TRBJ1-4; 12 positions agree with TRBD1. The CDR3 covers 15 residues. CDR1 LGHNA and CDR2 YNFKEQ come from the germline V gene. This CDR3 reads CASSQGQGALEKLFF. Incomplete CDR3 DNA: TGCGCCAGCAGCCAGGGACAGGGGGCGCTTGAAAAA.

This clone was found many times. The read gets to within 3 residues of the CDR3 end, and the germline J gene fills in the rest. The rearrangement uses TRBV9 and TRBJ2-1, with 7 positions matching TRBD1. The germline CDR1 and CDR2 sequences are SGDLS and YYNGEE. V lost 3 bases and J lost 3; bases outside the gene matches: 6. CDR3 length: 15 residues. The sequenced part of the CDR3 DNA is TGTGCCAGCAGCGCGGGCAGGGGGAACTACAATGAG. Its protein is CASSAGRGNYNE. The CDR3 in its entirety is CASSAGRGNYNEQFF.

This clone has ten or more counts. The covered CDR3 bases are TGCAGTGCTAGTTGGACAGGCGTGAGCTCCTACAATGAG. This codes for CSASWTGVSSYNE. The full-length CDR3 reads as CSASWTGVSSYNEQFF. This chain joins TRBV20-1 and TRBJ2-1; 7 positions agree with TRBD1. The read gets to within 3 residues of the CDR3 end, and the germline J gene fills in the rest. Germline V gene sequence: CDR1 DFQATT, CDR2 SNEGSKA (reference sequence). The trim removed 3 bases at V and 0 bases at J, leaving 8 bases unmatched. The CDR3 runs 16 residues.

This clone showed up many times. The read ends 3 residues before the CDR3 terminus; that terminus is restored from the germline J gene. The rearrangement links TRBV5-6 to TRBJ2-3; D uncertain. Germline V gene lookup returns CDR1 SGHDT and CDR2 YYEEEE. V was pared by 4 bases and J by 0 bases, with 9 bases between. The CDR3 is 14 amino acids. Here the CDR3 reads CASSPYSSTDTQYF. The part of the CDR3 DNA that was read is TGTGCCAGCAGCCCATACTCTAGCACAGATACG.

This clone was seen ten or more times. The read falls 3 residues short of the CDR3 end, and the missing part is taken from the germline J gene. The chain employs TRBV18 and TRBJ2-2; D is unresolved. The germline gives CDR1 KGHSH, CDR2 LQKENI. There are 12 residues in the CDR3. V was shortened by 6 bases and J by 7 bases, with 9 bases between the two germline ends. The chain's CDR3 is CASSLQDGELFF. CDR3 bases read: TGTGCCAGCTCCCTCCAGGACGGGGAG.

At least ten counts were recorded for this clone. Sequencing ends 3 residues short of the CDR3 end; the germline J gene provides the rest. The V gene is TRBV5-1, the J gene TRBJ2-4; the match to TRBD2 covers 7 bases. V shed 4 bases, J shed 0 bases, and the junction held 10 bases outside the gene matches. CDR3 length equals 17 residues. Germline CDR1 reads SGHRS; CDR2 reads YFSETQ. The CDR3 here is CASSQTWASGAKNIQYF. The DNA read from the CDR3 is TGCGCCAGCAGCCAAACCTGGGCTAGCGGAGCCAAAAACATT. The whole variable domain, filled in from reference TRBV5-1 and TRBJ2-4, reads KAGVTQTPRYLIKTRGQQVTLSCSPISGHRSVSWYQQTPGQGLQFLFEYFSETQRNKGNFPGRFSGRQFSNSRSEMNVSTLELGDSALYLCASSQTWASGAKNIQYFGAGTRLSVL.